Described below is a single T cell receptor (beta chain) sequence and its context. As yet, its antigen is unknown. TCRdb's copy holds only in-frame clones and misses some; the assay was immunoSEQ multiplex PCR. Among 120,000 to 150,000 clones listed, about 90% were seen once. The entry originates in a study of T cell responses to AZD1222 COVID-19 vaccine. General study points: A reported finding is that nearly half of spike-specific TCRs target unmutated variant regions. It was only a handful of AZD1222 recipients who were seropositive at baseline.

CDR1 is SGHAT and CDR2 is FQNNGV in the germline V gene. The CDR3 is made up of 15 amino acids. The germline V and J ends were trimmed by 1 base and 4 bases, with 11 bases remaining between them. The specimen was peripheral blood, collected on day 0 of AZD1222 vaccination. The J gene is TRBJ1-3, the V gene TRBV11-2; D may be TRBD1 (5 bases). This clonotype was sampled from an adult in good health. Here the CDR3 DNA reads TGTGCCAGCAGCTTAGTACGGGGACTCGGAAACACCATATATTTT. Translating it yields CASSLVRGLGNTIYF.